The entry below describes one TCR beta chain. Library construction for TCR beta used iRepertoire HTBI primers and Arm-PCR of CDR3 regions. From the multiplex PCR reads, TCRdb called clonotypes with MiXCR, one entry per CDR3 protein. The sample lists 600,000 to 800,000 distinct CDR3 sequences, about 32% occurring once. The data originate from a study of regulatory T cells in long-lasting Graves disease. This CDR3 contains 13 residues. V lost 5 bases and J lost 4, with 14 bases in between. The germline gives CDR1 SQVTM, CDR2 ANQGSEA. The time point denotes: persistent/refractory GD, antithyroid drugs over 5 years with positive TRAb. TCR sequences were obtained from RNA taken from PBMCs.

The sequence derives from a female donor with Graves disease. The V call is TRBV29-1, the J call TRBJ1-2; D gene ambiguous. Sequencing was performed on peripheral blood mononuclear cells (PBMCs), taken when the disease was refractory, from a patient treated with antithyroid drugs. DNA of the CDR3: TGCAGCGTTCAGACCCGGTGGAGCTATGGCTACACCTTC. Translating gives CSVQTRWSYGYTF.